Presented here are 24 T cell receptor beta chains from one specimen sequenced in a study of T cells in Graves' hyperthyroidism and ophthalmopathy. TCR beta CDR3 sequences were amplified from RNA transcripts. TCR CDR3 underwent first-round RT-PCR with the HTBI primer set. MiXCR was run by TCRdb on the multiplex PCR reads, yielding one entry per CDR3 protein. This table holds some 720,000 distinct CDR3 sequences, 16% found once. Sequencing input: blood. These receptors all come from a man in his late teens or twenties with Graves' hyperthyroidism.

A note on this clonotype: Since a much larger clone is just one base distant, this may be a read error. The chain has TRBV28 and TRBJ2-7; TRBD2 might be the D (5 bases). Trimming stripped 5 bases from V and 2 bases from J, with 16 bases between. The CDR3 has 15 amino acids. Per germline, CDR1 MDHEN and CDR2 SYDVKM. CDR3 in DNA: TGTGCCAGCAGTACTCCTGAGGGTGGTACCTACGAGCAGTACTTC. This codes for CASSTPEGGTYEQYF.

Concerning this clonotype itself: The germline gene is not matched at one end of the junction; a read error may be the cause. The chain couples TRBV28 to TRBJ1-5; no clear D. The CDR3 extends over 11 amino acids. Germline CDR1 reads MDHEN; CDR2 reads SYDVKM. The CDR3 sequence: CASSLAGPRHF. In DNA form, the CDR3 reads TGTGCCAGCAGCCTGGCGGGTCCCCGGCATTTT.

This clonotype was detected once. The V call is TRBV27, the J call TRBJ1-6; D ambiguous. This CDR3 comprises 13 residues. Germline values: CDR1 MNHEY, CDR2 SMNVEV (reference sequence). The V and J ends lost 2 bases and 8 bases respectively, with 7 bases between them. The CDR3 loop is CASSLNGDSPLHF. The CDR3 DNA reads as TGTGCCAGCAGTTTAAACGGGGATTCACCCCTCCACTTT.

This clonotype was detected ten times or more. The chain combines TRBV4-2 with TRBJ2-7, with 7 bases lining up with TRBD1. Germline CDR1 is LGHNA and CDR2 is YNFKEQ. The CDR3 consists of 15 residues. The V gene end was trimmed by 2 bases and the J gene end by 3 bases; junction bases not matched to a gene: 7. The CDR3 protein is CASSQLVGQSYEQYF. CDR3 DNA: TGTGCCAGCAGCCAACTTGTGGGACAGAGCTACGAGCAGTACTTC.

This clonotype has a count of ten or more. J is TRBJ2-7 and V is TRBV13; D is unclear. CDR1 is PRHDT and CDR2 is FYEKMQ in the germline V gene (reference sequence). The CDR3 extends over 12 amino acids. With 8 bases removed from V and 0 bases from J, the gap between germline ends came to 8 bases. Written as DNA, the CDR3 is TGTGCCAGCGCGCTATTCTCCTACGAGCAGTACTTC. Protein: CASALFSYEQYF.

The chain employs TRBV6-2 or TRBV6-3 and TRBJ2-5; tentatively, D is TRBD1 (5 bases). The germline gives CDR1 MNHEY, CDR2 SVGEGT. This CDR3 spans 13 amino acids. The V and J ends lost 5 bases and 5 bases respectively, with 12 bases between them. Here the CDR3 reads CASSDSGWETQYF. The CDR3 DNA sequence: TGTGCCAGCAGTGATTCAGGGTGGGAGACCCAGTACTTC.

The table lists this clonotype with a count of one. The CDR3 DNA sequence: TGTGCCAGCAGGCCGCCCAGCAGGAGAAACACCGGGGAGCTGTTTTTT. Residues: CASRPPSRRNTGELFF. The rearrangement uses TRBV6-1 and TRBJ2-2; D call uncertain. V was cut by 6 bases and J by 2 bases, with 16 bases left in between. The germline V gene encodes CDR1 MNHNS and CDR2 SASEGT. This CDR3 has 16 amino acids.

V usage is TRBV9 and J usage is TRBJ2-1; 7 bases fit TRBD2. This CDR3 comprises 15 residues. From germline, CDR1 is SGDLS and CDR2 YYNGEE. V trimming: 4 bases; J trimming: 3 bases; junction bases outside the gene matches: 7. The DNA for the CDR3 is TGTGCCAGCAGCATACAAGCGGGATTCTACAATGAGCAGTTCTTC. This gives the protein CASSIQAGFYNEQFF.

This clonotype appeared many times. The J gene is TRBJ2-1, the V gene TRBV20-1; D remains ambiguous. V lost 2 bases, J lost 8 bases, and 10 bases lay in between. In germline, CDR1 is DFQATT, CDR2 SNEGSKA (reference sequence). This CDR3 contains 12 residues. CDR3 in amino acids: CSARTQKYEQFF. As DNA, the CDR3 is TGCAGTGCTAGAACCCAGAAGTATGAGCAGTTCTTC.

This clonotype was detected a few times. This sequence joins TRBV19 and TRBJ1-5; 12 nucleotides match TRBD1. CDR1 and CDR2 (germline): LNHDA, SQIVND (reference sequence). The CDR3 consists of 18 residues. Germline trimming cut 5 bases from V and 2 bases from J; bases unmatched to any gene: 10. The CDR3 DNA is TGTGCCAGTAGTCCCAATTACGGGACAGGGGGCGGCAATCAGCCCCAGCATTTT. This translates into CASSPNYGTGGGNQPQHF. Looking up the rest from reference TRBV19 and TRBJ1-5 gives the full variable domain: DGGITQSPKYLFRKEGQNVTLSCEQNLNHDAMYWYRQDPGQGLRLIYYSQIVNDFQKGDIAEGYSVSREKKESFPLTVTSAQKNPTAFYLCASSPNYGTGGGNQPQHFGDGTRLSIL.

This clonotype was recorded many times. CDR3 loop: CASSLSGANNEQFF. CDR3 nucleotide sequence: TGTGCCAGTTCCCTCAGTGGGGCCAACAATGAGCAGTTCTTC. V and J are TRBV6-2 or TRBV6-3 and TRBJ2-1; possible D gene TRBD1, 5 bases. This CDR3 has 14 residues. The V gene lost 9 bases and the J gene lost 5 bases, with 17 bases spanning the gap. Germline V gene lookup returns CDR1 MNHEY and CDR2 SVGEGT.

This clonotype is a singleton in its sample. V gene TRBV6-1 combines with J gene TRBJ2-3, with 10 positions matching TRBD1. This CDR3 is 16 amino acids long. V trimming: 3 bases; J trimming: 3 bases; junction bases outside the gene matches: 6. Germline-derived CDR1 and CDR2 are MNHNS and SASEGT. The chain's CDR3 is CASSDKRGQGTDTQYF. The CDR3 DNA is TGTGCCAGCAGTGATAAGAGGGGACAGGGGACAGATACGCAGTATTTT.

In its sample, this clonotype was seen many times. The rearrangement links TRBV28 to TRBJ2-7, with a possible D match to TRBD1 (5 bases). The CDR3 contains 14 residues. Trimming pared 9 bases from V and 1 base from J, leaving 16 bases between. Germline V gene data show CDR1 as MDHEN and CDR2 as SYDVKM. The CDR3 loop is CASSARARSYEQYF. For the CDR3, the DNA is TGTGCCAGTTCTGCCAGGGCTAGGTCCTACGAGCAGTACTTC.

This clonotype was recorded at least ten times. The V call is TRBV7-2, the J call TRBJ2-7, with unresolved D. The CDR3 is 13 amino acids. The V end was cut by 0 bases, the J end by 3 bases, with 6 bases between. Germline V gene sequence: CDR1 SGHTA, CDR2 FQGNSA. CDR3 DNA: TGTGCCAGCAGCTTAGCCGCGATCTACGAGCAGTACTTC. Its protein is CASSLAAIYEQYF.

The chain combines TRBV12-3 or TRBV12-4 with TRBJ1-3; tentative D call: TRBD1 (5 bases). Trimming removed 3 bases at V and 4 bases at J, with 16 bases between. CDR3 length: 16 amino acids. The CDR3 loop reads CASSFGARGRGNTIYF. CDR3 coding DNA: TGTGCCAGCAGTTTTGGGGCCCGGGGGAGAGGAAACACCATATATTTT.

V gene TRBV5-1 combines with J gene TRBJ2-3; tentative D call: TRBD2 (6 bases). This CDR3 has 16 residues. The ends were cut back, 4 bases at V and 2 bases at J, with 17 bases in the middle. Germline V gene data show CDR1 as SGHRS and CDR2 as YFSETQ. The CDR3 here is CASSPGPAGLTDTQYF. The CDR3 bases are TGCGCCAGCAGCCCGGGACCAGCGGGCCTCACAGATACGCAGTATTTT.

V is TRBV20-1 and J is TRBJ2-5; D gene uncertain. This CDR3 has 12 amino acids. Germline loops: CDR1 DFQATT, CDR2 SNEGSKA (reference sequence). The germline V and J ends were trimmed by 1 base and 7 bases, with 10 bases remaining between them. The CDR3 DNA follows: TGCAGTGCTAGAGGGCAGGTCGGGACCCAGTACTTC. Its translation is CSARGQVGTQYF.

In this sample, this clonotype turned up a few times. The rearrangement joins TRBV11-3 to TRBJ2-1; 9 bases match TRBD2. Germline CDR1 and CDR2: SGHNT and YENEEA. The CDR3 sequence is 16 residues long. Unmatched junction bases numbered 16, after V lost 9 bases and J lost 7 bases. CDR3 coding DNA: TGTGCCAGTGATGGAGGAGCGGGAGGAACGAGGAATGAGCAGTTCTTC. Protein product: CASDGGAGGTRNEQFF.

Comment on this clonotype: This sequence may be a read error, since a much larger clone differs from it by one base. This rearrangement joins TRBV29-1 to TRBJ2-7; no clear D gene. CDR1 SQVTM and CDR2 ANQGSEA come from the germline V gene. The CDR3 has 11 residues. Here the CDR3 reads CGVEVSYEQYF. The CDR3 coding sequence is TGCGGCGTTGAAGTCTCCTACGAGCAGTACTTC.

The chain has TRBV6-1 and TRBJ1-5, with D possibly being TRBD1 (6 bases). The CDR3 sequence is 17 residues long. Trimming shortened V by 6 bases and J by 0 bases, and 18 bases separated the two germline ends. The germline gives CDR1 MNHNS, CDR2 SASEGT. The CDR3 region is CASRVAQGGFSNQPQHF. CDR3 sequence (DNA): TGTGCCAGCAGAGTCGCACAGGGCGGTTTTAGCAATCAGCCCCAGCATTTT.

J is TRBJ1-5 and V is TRBV4-1; D gene ambiguous. CDR3 length equals 15 residues. Between the trimmed V and J ends, which lost 0 bases and 0 bases, there was a span of 6 bases. Germline CDR1 and CDR2: MGHRA and YSYEKL. The CDR3 loop reads CASSQEKGSNQPQHF. The DNA of the CDR3 is TGCGCCAGCAGCCAAGAGAAGGGTAGCAATCAGCCCCAGCATTTT.

This clonotype was found many times. The V and J genes are TRBV2 and TRBJ1-2; TRBD1 might be the D (5 bases). From germline, CDR1 is SNHLY and CDR2 FYNNEI. V was shortened by 6 bases and J by 4 bases, with 15 bases between the two germline ends. The CDR3 is 14 residues long. This CDR3 is CASRAQGRGYGYTF. The CDR3 DNA sequence: TGTGCCAGCAGAGCTCAGGGACGGGGCTATGGCTACACCTTC. Together with reference TRBV2 and TRBJ1-2, the CDR3 gives the full variable domain: EPEVTQTPSHQVTQMGQEVILRCVPISNHLYFYWYRQILGQKVEFLVSFYNNEISEKSEIFDDQFSVERPDGSNFTLKIRSTKLEDSAMYFCASRAQGRGYGYTFGSGTRLTVV.

This clonotype has a handful of counts. The genes are TRBV6-1 and TRBJ2-1; possibly TRBD1 or TRBD2 for D (5 bases each). Germline CDR1 is MNHNS and CDR2 is SASEGT. CDR3 length: 16 residues. V was pared by 6 bases and J by 2 bases, with 17 bases between. In DNA, the CDR3 is TGTGCCAGCAGCCCGGGGCGTCAGGGCGCCTACAATGAGCAGTTCTTC. The encoded protein is CASSPGRQGAYNEQFF.

The rearrangement uses TRBV28 and TRBJ2-6; no clear D gene. Trimming removed 4 bases at V and 2 bases at J, with 6 bases between. Per the germline V gene, CDR1 is MDHEN and CDR2 is SYDVKM. The CDR3 sequence is 14 residues long. CDR3 coding DNA: TGTGCCAGCAGTTGGTCCCCTGGGGCCAACGTCCTGACTTTC. It translates to CASSWSPGANVLTF. Supplemented by reference TRBV28 and TRBJ2-6, the full variable domain reads DVKVTQSSRYLVKRTGEKVFLECVQDMDHENMFWYRQDPGLGLRLIYFSYDVKMKEKGDIPEGYSVSREKKERFSLILESASTNQTSMYLCASSWSPGANVLTFGAGSRLTVL.